Included here is one TCR beta chain sequence, with context. Its cognate antigen is unknown. Via MiXCR, TCRdb re-called the 5' RACE reads, giving one row per CDR3 protein. The data show fewer than 350,000 distinct CDR3 sequences, 15% to 20% seen once. The data were taken from a study of T-cell memory formation after mild COVID-19. General observations from the study: Prior to infection, memory already included some responding clones, suggesting cross-reactive memory joined. Contracting clones from day 15 to 85 had balanced CD4/CD8; later expanders favoured CD4+.

Trimming removed 0 bases at V and 5 bases at J, with 16 bases between. CDR3 size: 16 residues. Germline CDR1 reads SGDLS; CDR2 reads YYNGEE. The sequence derives from a man younger than 35 who had mild COVID-19 (a few samples of this study predate the infection). Cell type and time point are not known. The gene calls are TRBV9 and TRBJ2-3; tentatively, D is TRBD1 (6 bases). Sequenced material: PBMCs or a T cell subset sorted from them (not recorded which). The CDR3: CASSVAFTGSIDTQYF. The CDR3 coding sequence is TGTGCCAGCAGCGTAGCGTTCACAGGGTCGATAGATACGCAGTATTTT. Filled out from reference TRBV9 and TRBJ2-3, the complete variable domain reads DSGVTQTPKHLITATGQRVTLRCSPRSGDLSVYWYQQSLDQGLQFLIQYYNGEERAKGNILERFSAQQFPDLHSELNLSSLELGDSALYFCASSVAFTGSIDTQYFGPGTRLTVL.